This T cell receptor beta chain was obtained from a study of identical twins. The CDR3 spans 16 residues. Germline lookup yields CDR1 MNHEY and CDR2 SMNVEV (reference sequence). With 3 bases clipped from V and 4 bases from J, the junction kept 9 bases outside the gene matches. Findings and caveats of the study: Cord blood beta clonotypes that were abundant carried fewer insertions, and memory repertoires showed no such trend. Low generation probability was overrepresented in out-of-frame alpha sequences shared by twins. The presence of invariant MAIT and iNKT cells could partly confound analyses of zero-insertion sequences.

This clonotype has a handful of counts. The antigen is not known. One entry per CDR3 protein, called by TCRdb with MiXCR from the 5' RACE reads. The sample has 640,000 or so distinct CDR3 sequences, roughly 6.2% seen once. The sequence was obtained from a man between 18 and 35 years old in good health. The rearrangement links TRBV27 to TRBJ2-7, with 10 bases fitting TRBD1. Sequencing was performed on naive T cells sorted from blood. The CDR3 sequence is CASSLTPGTGDYEQYF. The CDR3 nucleotides are TGTGCCAGCAGTTTGACACCCGGGACAGGGGATTACGAGCAGTACTTC.